This TCR beta chain appears in the sequencing data of a study of PD-1 blockade in classical Hodgkin lymphoma. Study overall: Patients in the cohort were put on intravenous nivolumab, 3 mg/kg every 2 weeks. Study results and caveats: Possibly reflecting disease activity or prior therapy, repertoire differences have causes that remain undefined. Nivolumab starters within 1 year of ASCT were excluded.

Germline CDR1 is SEHNR and CDR2 is FQNEAQ (reference sequence). The CDR3 spans 17 residues. Trimming took off 2 bases at V and 1 base at J, with 17 bases between the two ends. Method: immunoSEQ multiplex PCR; TCRdb's copy keeps in-frame clones and lacks some. There are about 50,000 clones in the sample; around 67% occur only once, and roughly 16% lies in the top ten. Concerning this clone itself: The antigen is unknown.

Exposure to brentuximab vedotin varied, and each patient had relapsed following autologous stem cell transplantation. The sequence was obtained from a human donor with classical Hodgkin lymphoma. Sequencing used peripheral blood mononuclear cells (PBMCs), obtained before the second cycle of nivolumab. The chain carries TRBV7-9 and TRBJ1-2, with a tentative D call TRBD1 (6 bases). The CDR3 spells CASSLLPTGTNNYGYTF. The CDR3 nucleotides are TGTGCCAGCAGCTTACTTCCTACGGGGACAAATAACTATGGCTACACCTTC.